The entry that follows covers one T cell receptor beta chain sequence. Its target is not known. At the DNA level, this CDR3 is encoded by other sequences in the same sample as well. This sample stems from a study of shared clonotypes between healthy human individuals. Study details: The donor pool was made up of a couple of women and three men aged 18 to 49. Three CD4 naive, three CD4 memory, two CD8 naive and one CD8 memory plate were used per donor. General study points: Memory subsets had estimated richness that was generally smaller than that of naive subsets. Despite large depth, rarefaction showed incomplete sorted-subset sequencing.

Libraries were prepared by immunoSEQ multiplex PCR; TCRdb keeps only in-frame clonotypes and omits some of them. The repertoire holds millions of clones, 85% to 95% seen once, with 1.5% to 2% in the top ten. Naive CD8 cells comprised CD45RO-negative, CCR7-positively selected cells, excluding terminally differentiated effector memory CD45RA+ cells. This CDR3 region has 13 residues. Germline CDR1 MNHEY, CDR2 SMNVEV (reference sequence). After removal of 2 bases from V and 3 bases from J, the junction contained 1 base not matched to a gene. This clonotype was obtained from a man aged 18 to 35 in good health. Some clones in this sample may be carry-over from other donors' samples. This rearrangement joins TRBV27 to TRBJ2-7; 7 bases are shared with TRBD1. Sequencing was performed on naive CD8+ T cells from PBMCs. CDR3 protein: CASSLNRGYEQYF. For the CDR3, the DNA is TGTGCCAGCAGTTTAAACAGGGGCTACGAGCAGTACTTC.